These 17 T cell receptor beta chains share one sample of origin, sequenced in a study of T-cell reconstitution after alpha-beta-depleted transplantation in children. A library of TCRbeta sequences, prepared with unique molecular identifiers, was generated. Using its own MiXCR run on the PCR reads, TCRdb lists one record per CDR3 protein. This table has 500,000 to 600,000 distinct CDR3 sequences, around 18% appearing once. Sample: PBMCs from the stem cell graft donor, taken from the stem cell graft. Receptors were obtained from a human donor who donated a stem cell graft to a child with acute lymphoblastic leukemia.

V usage is TRBV19 and J usage is TRBJ2-3; tentative D call: TRBD1 (5 bases). Trimming shortened V by 4 bases and J by 1 base, and 9 bases separated the two germline ends. The CDR3 covers 14 residues. CDR1 and CDR2 from the germline V gene are LNHDA and SQIVND (reference sequence). The CDR3 DNA is TGTGCCAGTAGTAAGACAGCAGGCACAGATACGCAGTATTTT. The encoded protein is CASSKTAGTDTQYF.

This chain joins TRBV6-5 and TRBJ1-4, with 7 positions matching TRBD1. V trimming: 2 bases; J trimming: 8 bases; junction bases outside the gene matches: 11. Germline V gives CDR1 MNHEY, CDR2 SVGAGI. This CDR3 is 16 amino acids long. CDR3 sequence (DNA): TGTGCCAGCAGTTACCTCGGAAGACAGGGCCGAGAAAAACTGTTTTTT. It yields the protein CASSYLGRQGREKLFF.

This clonotype was found once. This chain connects TRBV5-6 to TRBJ2-7; maybe TRBD1 (6 bases). The V end lost 7 bases, the J end lost 2 bases, and 13 bases lay between the germline ends. This CDR3 spans 13 amino acids. Germline CDR1 reads SGHDT; CDR2 reads YYEEEE. CDR3 sequence: CASLHRVPYEQYF. The CDR3 DNA reads TGTGCCAGCCTGCACAGGGTGCCCTACGAGCAGTACTTC.

The V gene is TRBV2, the J gene TRBJ2-7, with 7 nucleotides matching TRBD2. The CDR3 sequence is 12 residues long. Germline loops: CDR1 SNHLY, CDR2 FYNNEI. V shed 6 bases, J shed 3 bases, and the junction held 2 bases outside the gene matches. CDR3 nucleotide sequence: TGTGCCAGCAGGGGACTAATCTACGAGCAGTACTTC. It encodes CASRGLIYEQYF.

The J gene is TRBJ2-7, the V gene TRBV5-1; 12 nucleotides match TRBD1. CDR3 size: 15 residues. Germline V lookup: CDR1 SGHRS, CDR2 YFSETQ. The J segment lost 5 bases and the V segment lost 4 bases, leaving 7 bases of the junction unmatched. The CDR3 DNA reads TGCGCCAGCAGCGTGGGACAGGGGGCAGGAAACGAGCAGTACTTC. Its protein product is CASSVGQGAGNEQYF. Combining the CDR3 with reference TRBV5-1 and TRBJ2-7 gives the whole variable domain KAGVTQTPRYLIKTRGQQVTLSCSPISGHRSVSWYQQTPGQGLQFLFEYFSETQRNKGNFPGRFSGRQFSNSRSEMNVSTLELGDSALYLCASSVGQGAGNEQYFGPGTRLTVT.

This rearrangement joins TRBV7-2 to TRBJ1-2; the D gene is possibly TRBD1 (6 bases). This CDR3 has 17 residues. Trimming pared 3 bases from V and 9 bases from J, leaving 26 bases between. The germline V gene has CDR1 SGHTA and CDR2 FQGNSA. CDR3 nucleotides: TGTGCCAGCAGCTTCGAATACAGGGAGGGCGTTGAGTCTCGCTACACCTTC. This encodes CASSFEYREGVESRYTF.

This clonotype appeared a few times. The chain combines TRBV20-1 with TRBJ1-1; 9 bases fit TRBD1. Unmatched junction bases numbered 12, after V lost 5 bases and J lost 5 bases. CDR3 size: 15 residues. Germline V gives CDR1 DFQATT, CDR2 SNEGSKA (reference sequence). CDR3 amino acids: CSAPRGTGRGTEAFF. CDR3 bases: TGCAGTGCTCCCCGGGGGACAGGGAGAGGGACTGAAGCTTTCTTT.

In its sample, this clonotype was seen many times. One end of the junction varies from germline; a read error may be responsible. The chain links TRBV25-1 to TRBJ2-7; D ambiguous. Germline-derived CDR1 and CDR2 are MGHDK and SYGVNS. The CDR3 contains 12 residues. CDR3 sequence (DNA): TGCGCCAGCAGCGAAAATTCCTACGAGCAGTACTTC. It specifies CASSENSYEQYF.

The J gene is TRBJ2-7, the V gene TRBV3-1; the D gene could be TRBD1 or TRBD2 (5 bases each). Germline assignment: CDR1 LGHDT and CDR2 YNNKEL (reference sequence). Trimming took 3 bases from V and 2 from J, leaving 8 bases between them. This CDR3 spans 13 amino acids. CDR3 residues: CASSHRDAYEQYF. As DNA, the CDR3 is TGTGCCAGCAGCCACCGGGACGCCTACGAGCAGTACTTC.

The chain has TRBV19 and TRBJ1-5; 10 nucleotides agree with TRBD1. This CDR3 has 14 residues. The V and J ends lost 7 bases and 7 bases, in that order; junction bases with no gene match: 7. Per the germline V gene, CDR1 is LNHDA and CDR2 is SQIVND (reference sequence). This CDR3 reads CASKIRDRGQPQHF. In DNA, the CDR3 is TGTGCCAGTAAGATTCGGGACAGGGGACAGCCCCAGCATTTT.

This clonotype showed up just a few times. The chain joins TRBV24-1 to TRBJ2-1; 11 bases map to TRBD2. CDR3 size: 17 residues. The V segment lost 3 bases and the J segment 5 bases; nucleotides outside the gene matches: 8. The germline gives CDR1 KGHDR, CDR2 SFDVKD. The CDR3 DNA reads TGTGCCACCAGTGATACCACTAGCGGGAGTGTCAACAATGAGCAGTTCTTC. Protein sequence: CATSDTTSGSVNNEQFF.

The chain employs TRBV19 and TRBJ2-1; 12 nucleotides agree with TRBD2. CDR3 length: 15 residues. The V gene's germline CDR1 is LNHDA and CDR2 SQIVND (reference sequence). The junction had 7 bases not matched to a gene; V was cut back by 5 bases and J by 8 bases. This CDR3 reads CASSETSGRRHEQFF. DNA for the CDR3: TGTGCCAGTAGTGAAACTAGCGGGAGGCGCCATGAGCAGTTCTTC.

This clonotype was counted a few times. The chain employs TRBV7-9 and TRBJ1-5; no firm D call. Germline loops: CDR1 SEHNR, CDR2 FQNEAQ (reference sequence). Trimming cost V 3 bases and J 9 bases, with 9 bases left between them. The CDR3 is 12 residues long. The CDR3 bases are TGTGCCAGCAGCTTCCAATTGGGGCCCCAGCATTTT. Translating gives CASSFQLGPQHF. The full variable domain, rest sourced from reference TRBV7-9 and TRBJ1-5, is DTGVSQNPRHKITKRGQNVTFRCDPISEHNRLYWYRQTLGQGPEFLTYFQNEAQLEKSRLLSDRFSAERPKGSFSTLEIQRTEQGDSAMYLCASSFQLGPQHFGDGTRLSIL.

This chain joins TRBV27 and TRBJ2-7; 10 nucleotides align to TRBD1. Unmatched junction bases numbered 13, after V lost 3 bases and J lost 5 bases. This CDR3 comprises 17 residues. The germline V gene has CDR1 MNHEY and CDR2 SMNVEV (reference sequence). CDR3 region: CASSFLSDRGWRDEQYF. CDR3 nucleotides: TGTGCCAGCAGTTTTTTGTCGGACAGGGGGTGGAGGGACGAGCAGTACTTC.

This clonotype was counted a few times. The chain employs TRBV4-1 and TRBJ2-2; D gene ambiguous. The germline V gene encodes CDR1 MGHRA and CDR2 YSYEKL. The germline V and J ends were trimmed by 4 bases and 0 bases, with 9 bases remaining between them. This CDR3 has 15 amino acids. The CDR3 DNA reads TGCGCCAGCAGCCCGGTAGCCCCGAACACCGGGGAGCTGTTTTTT. Translated, it gives CASSPVAPNTGELFF.

This clonotype was seen a few times. The chain links TRBV20-1 to TRBJ2-7; 7 nucleotides align to TRBD2. Germline CDR1 DFQATT, CDR2 SNEGSKA (reference sequence). V lost 1 base and J lost 5; bases outside the gene matches: 8. The CDR3 runs 14 residues. Here the CDR3 DNA reads TGCAGTGCTAGAGGGGACCGGGACTACGACGAGCAGTACTTC. Residues: CSARGDRDYDEQYF.

This clonotype was counted a few times. This rearrangement joins TRBV7-2 to TRBJ1-2, with D perhaps TRBD1 (5 bases). V shed 1 base and J shed 8 bases, with 14 bases lying between them. The CDR3 has 14 residues. Germline CDR1 reads SGHTA; CDR2 reads FQGNSA. The CDR3, as DNA: TGTGCCAGCAGCTTAGTCGGCAGGGTCGAAGGCTACACCTTC. Translating it yields CASSLVGRVEGYTF.